A single sample is the source of the 27 T cell receptor beta chains below, sequenced in a study of OX40 agonist ivuxolimab in advanced cancers. Sequencing used immunoSEQ multiplex PCR; TCRdb keeps in-frame clones, though not all of them. The sample holds around 90,000 clones, roughly 90% seen once. Material: CD4+ or CD8+ T cells sorted from blood, obtained in a trial of the OX40 agonist ivuxolimab. All receptors come from an adult with an advanced solid tumor such as melanoma, head and neck, liver or kidney cancer.

V and J are TRBV4-1 and TRBJ1-3; D uncertain. Deletions cut 5 bases from V and 0 bases from J, with 14 bases between. This CDR3 has 16 residues. CDR1 MGHRA and CDR2 YSYEKL come from the germline V gene. CDR3 protein: CASSKLDGFSGNTIYF. The CDR3 DNA sequence: TGCGCCAGCAGCAAGTTGGACGGATTCTCTGGAAACACCATATATTTT.

J is TRBJ2-3 and V is TRBV10-3; possibly TRBD1 for D (5 bases). This CDR3 spans 16 amino acids. The V end lost 2 bases, the J end lost 0 bases, and 12 bases lay between the germline ends. CDR1 and CDR2 (germline): ENHRY, SYGVKD. As DNA, the CDR3 is TGTGCCATCAGTGAGGGGTTAGGGGAAAGCACAGATACGCAGTATTTT. Residues: CAISEGLGESTDTQYF.

The chain is built from TRBV9 and TRBJ2-7, with 13 bases that match TRBD2. Germline CDR1 reads SGDLS; CDR2 reads YYNGEE. This CDR3 is 19 amino acids long. After removal of 5 bases from V and 10 bases from J, the junction contained 24 bases not matched to a gene. The CDR3 region has the DNA TGTGCCAGCAGGGAAGCGGGACTAGCGGGAACTTACGACCTACGAGTTCAGTACTTC. As protein: CASREAGLAGTYDLRVQYF.

This chain links TRBV19 with TRBJ2-1; 12 nucleotides agree with TRBD2. This CDR3 contains 18 residues. The J segment lost 7 bases and the V segment lost 3 bases, leaving 13 bases of the junction unmatched. Germline V gene sequence: CDR1 LNHDA, CDR2 SQIVND (reference sequence). The CDR3 nucleotides are TGTGCCAGTAGTATCCTAGCGGGAGGGCCGGGGGGCCGGAATGAGCAGTTCTTC. This codes for CASSILAGGPGGRNEQFF.

This clone was seen a few times. The chain links TRBV4-1 to TRBJ2-3; 9 bases map to TRBD2. This CDR3 comprises 17 residues. CDR1 is MGHRA and CDR2 is YSYEKL in the germline V gene. The trim removed 4 bases at V and 6 bases at J, leaving 14 bases unmatched. The DNA of the CDR3 is TGCGCCAGCAGCCCCCAAATCCGGACTAGCGACCCGGATACGCAGTATTTT. It translates to CASSPQIRTSDPDTQYF.

V is TRBV5-1 and J is TRBJ2-7; tentative D call: TRBD2 (5 bases). V lost 5 bases to trimming and J lost 0 bases, with 15 bases between them. This CDR3 has 15 amino acids. CDR1 is SGHRS and CDR2 is YFSETQ in the germline V gene. CDR3: CASRPDDYSSYEQYF. The CDR3 nucleotides are TGCGCCAGCAGACCCGACGACTACAGCTCCTACGAGCAGTACTTC.

The chain joins TRBV4-1 to TRBJ1-4; D not certain. This CDR3 comprises 16 residues. Trimming stripped 4 bases from V and 3 bases from J, with 15 bases between. Germline V gene data show CDR1 as MGHRA and CDR2 as YSYEKL. CDR3 nucleotides: TGCGCCAGCAGCCGGGAGAACAGCGCGTCTAATGAAAAACTGTTTTTT. Encoded protein: CASSRENSASNEKLFF.

The chain couples TRBV7-2 to TRBJ1-1; no clear D. V shed 2 bases and J shed 0 bases, with 7 bases lying between them. The CDR3 has 14 amino acids. Looked up from germline, CDR1 is SGHTA and CDR2 is FQGNSA. This CDR3 reads CASSLTDMNTEAFF. CDR3 coding DNA: TGTGCCAGCAGCTTAACAGATATGAACACTGAAGCTTTCTTT. The variable domain in full, with the rest retrieved from reference TRBV7-2 and TRBJ1-1, is GAGVSQSPSNKVTEKGKDVELRCDPISGHTALYWYRQSLGQGLEFLIYFQGNSAPDKSGLPSDRFSAERTGGSVSTLTIQRTQQEDSAVYLCASSLTDMNTEAFFGQGTRLTVV.

This chain links TRBV7-2 with TRBJ1-1; D remains ambiguous. The germline gives CDR1 SGHTA, CDR2 FQGNSA. Trimming left V 2 bases short and J 0 bases short, with 1 base between. The CDR3 loop spans 12 amino acids. The CDR3 bases are TGTGCCAGCAGCTTAATGAACACTGAAGCTTTCTTT. It codes for CASSLMNTEAFF.

The chain has TRBV7-2 and TRBJ2-3, with 8 nucleotides matching TRBD1. V shed 5 bases, J shed 2 bases, and the junction held 3 bases outside the gene matches. The CDR3 runs 14 residues. Germline V gene lookup returns CDR1 SGHTA and CDR2 FQGNSA. The CDR3 loop is CASSETGVTDTQYF. In DNA form, the CDR3 reads TGTGCCAGCAGCGAGACAGGGGTCACAGATACGCAGTATTTT.

The chain has TRBV18 and TRBJ2-7, with D tentatively TRBD2 (6 bases). CDR3 size: 16 residues. Between the trimmed V and J ends, which lost 2 bases and 0 bases, there was a span of 14 bases. The germline V gene has CDR1 KGHSH and CDR2 LQKENI. The CDR3 region is CASSPLASVSSYEQYF. The CDR3, as DNA: TGTGCCAGCTCACCATTGGCTAGCGTCTCCTCCTACGAGCAGTACTTC.

This clone occurred a few times. The V and J genes are TRBV30 and TRBJ2-7, with 16 bases matching TRBD2. The CDR3 is 13 residues long. V trimming: 1 base; J trimming: 12 bases; junction bases outside the gene matches: 3. In germline, CDR1 is GTSNPN, CDR2 SVGIG (reference sequence). For the CDR3, the DNA is TGTGCCTGGAGTGGGGGACTAGCGGGAGGGCGGTACTTC. Residues: CAWSGGLAGGRYF.

This clone was seen only a few times. The chain couples TRBV7-9 to TRBJ2-3; D gene unclear. CDR1 SEHNR and CDR2 FQNEAQ come from the germline V gene (reference sequence). The length of the CDR3 is 11 residues. V lost 6 bases to trimming and J lost 4 bases, with 5 bases between them. Here the CDR3 DNA reads TGTGCCAGCAGTAAACCAGATACGCAGTATTTT. Protein sequence: CASSKPDTQYF.

The rearrangement links TRBV10-3 to TRBJ1-3, with TRBD1 matching 7 bases. V lost 6 bases to trimming and J lost 0 bases; unmatched junction nucleotides: 5. This CDR3 is 15 amino acids long. Germline values: CDR1 ENHRY, CDR2 SYGVKD. Here the CDR3 DNA reads TGTGCCATCAGCCCCTGGGACAGCTCTGGAAACACCATATATTTT. Translating gives CAISPWDSSGNTIYF.

The table lists this clone with a few counts. This chain links TRBV7-9 with TRBJ2-7; D not resolved. The CDR3 has 12 amino acids. Trimming took 3 bases from V and 6 from J, leaving 9 bases between them. Per the germline V gene, CDR1 is SEHNR and CDR2 is FQNEAQ (reference sequence). CDR3 coding DNA: TGTGCCAGCAGCTTGATGGGCAGCGAGCAGTACTTC. This gives the protein CASSLMGSEQYF. Filled out from reference TRBV7-9 and TRBJ2-7, the complete variable domain reads DTGVSQNPRHKITKRGQNVTFRCDPISEHNRLYWYRQTLGQGPEFLTYFQNEAQLEKSRLLSDRFSAERPKGSFSTLEIQRTEQGDSAMYLCASSLMGSEQYFGPGTRLTVT.

The rearrangement uses TRBV6-5 and TRBJ1-3, with D uncertain. The length of the CDR3 is 12 residues. V was cut by 5 bases and J by 4 bases, with 6 bases left in between. Germline lookup yields CDR1 MNHEY and CDR2 SVGAGI. The DNA for the CDR3 is TGTGCCAGCAGTAACGGGGGAAACACCATATATTTT. It is translated as CASSNGGNTIYF.

The V call is TRBV11-2, the J call TRBJ2-7, with no clear D. This CDR3 is 11 amino acids long. Per germline, CDR1 SGHAT and CDR2 FQNNGV. V dropped 4 bases and J dropped 6 bases, with 7 bases sitting between them. The CDR3 loop reads CASSSTTEQYF. The CDR3 region has the DNA TGTGCCAGCAGCTCGACAACCGAGCAGTACTTC. Based on the CDR3 plus reference TRBV11-2 and TRBJ2-7, the full variable domain is EAGVAQSPRYKIIEKRQSVAFWCNPISGHATLYWYQQILGQGPKLLIQFQNNGVVDDSQLPKDRFSAERLKGVDSTLKIQPAKLEDSAVYLCASSSTTEQYFGPGTRLTVT.

V usage is TRBV6-1 and J usage is TRBJ1-2; D unclear. Germline-derived CDR1 and CDR2 are MNHNS and SASEGT. The CDR3 length is 15 residues. V shed 2 bases and J shed 8 bases, with 18 bases lying between them. The CDR3 loop is CASSENYIVKEGYTF. In nucleotides, the CDR3 is TGTGCCAGCAGTGAAAATTATATCGTCAAGGAGGGCTACACCTTC.

The genes are TRBV9 and TRBJ1-1; a possible D gene is TRBD1 (6 bases). The V gene lost 3 bases and the J gene lost 0 bases, with 9 bases spanning the gap. The CDR3 is made up of 14 amino acids. Per germline, CDR1 SGDLS and CDR2 YYNGEE. The CDR3 sequence is CASSAGTLNTEAFF. CDR3 DNA: TGTGCCAGCAGCGCTGGGACACTGAACACTGAAGCTTTCTTT.

This chain connects TRBV6-5 to TRBJ2-7; TRBD2 might be the D (6 bases). CDR3 length: 13 residues. V gave up 5 bases and J gave up 1 base, with 9 bases separating them. Germline loops: CDR1 MNHEY, CDR2 SVGAGI. The CDR3 is CASSLLASYEQYF. The CDR3 nucleotides are TGTGCCAGCAGTCTACTAGCTTCCTACGAGCAGTACTTC.

V is TRBV19 and J is TRBJ1-5; no clear D. The length of the CDR3 is 14 residues. In germline, CDR1 is LNHDA, CDR2 SQIVND (reference sequence). V gave up 7 bases and J gave up 5 bases, with 15 bases separating them. In DNA form, the CDR3 reads TGTGCCAGTACCTGGGGAATTGGCGATCAGCCCCAGCATTTT. This encodes CASTWGIGDQPQHF.

The rearrangement uses TRBV5-8 and TRBJ1-5, with D possibly matching TRBD1 (5 bases). Trimming left V 0 bases short and J 12 bases short, with 7 bases between. The CDR3 runs to 11 residues. The germline gives CDR1 SGHTS, CDR2 YDEGEE. The CDR3 DNA reads as TGTGCCAGCAGCTTGGTACAGGACCAGCATTTT. This translates into CASSLVQDQHF.

The V call is TRBV10-3, the J call TRBJ2-5; no clear D. Germline V gene sequence: CDR1 ENHRY, CDR2 SYGVKD. This CDR3 is 14 amino acids long. V shed 5 bases and J shed 0 bases, with 10 bases lying between them. The CDR3 DNA follows: TGTGCCATCAGTCCCTCGGGTCACCAAGAGACCCAGTACTTC. As protein: CAISPSGHQETQYF.

The chain recombines TRBV7-8 with TRBJ1-3; D is possibly TRBD1 (5 bases). This CDR3 is 15 amino acids long. CDR1 and CDR2 from the germline V gene are SGHVS and FQNEAQ. The germline V and J ends were trimmed by 6 bases and 0 bases, with 12 bases remaining between them. CDR3 sequence (DNA): TGTGCCAGCAGGGGACCGTCCTCCTCTGGAAACACCATATATTTT. Translating gives CASRGPSSSGNTIYF.

The genes are TRBV28 and TRBJ2-2; D might be TRBD1 or TRBD2, each matching 6 bases. The CDR3 has 17 residues. V was cut by 5 bases and J by 1 base, with 17 bases left in between. The germline CDR1 and CDR2 sequences are MDHEN and SYDVKM. As DNA, the CDR3 is TGTGCCAGCAGTCCACCCTTGGGGGGCTGGAACACCGGGGAGCTGTTTTTT. This sequence encodes CASSPPLGGWNTGELFF.

The rearrangement joins TRBV19 to TRBJ2-7; D is perhaps TRBD1 (5 bases). CDR1 and CDR2 (germline): LNHDA, SQIVND (reference sequence). CDR3 length: 12 amino acids. Trimming pared 3 bases from V and 7 bases from J, leaving 10 bases between. CDR3 coding DNA: TGTGCCAGTAGTATTCAGGGTAAGGAGCAGTACTTC. Protein product: CASSIQGKEQYF.

The chain couples TRBV7-2 to TRBJ2-1; D assignment may be TRBD1 or TRBD2 (5 bases each). The CDR3 is 17 amino acids. CDR1 SGHTA and CDR2 FQGNSA come from the germline V gene. Deletions cut 5 bases from V and 3 bases from J, with 20 bases between. CDR3 sequence reads: CASSPQVGTVFYNEQFF. For the CDR3, the DNA is TGTGCCAGCAGCCCCCAGGTCGGGACGGTGTTCTACAATGAGCAGTTCTTC.